One T cell receptor (beta chain) is described in this entry. The target antigen is unknown. TCRdb recomputed calls from the reads with MiXCR, one row per CDR3 protein. The sample has a few hundred thousand distinct CDR3 sequences, 35% to 50% seen once; the top ten hold more than 40%. Per germline, CDR1 ENHRY and CDR2 SYGVKD. Between the trimmed V and J ends, which lost 2 bases and 0 bases, there was a span of 7 bases. The CDR3 has 14 amino acids. The data originate from a study of T cell repertoires in cytomegalovirus infection. On the study more broadly: Matching HLA type, along with CMV infection, was indicated by public TCR beta signatures.

V and J are TRBV10-3 and TRBJ1-2; unclear D gene. Sequencing used cultured PBMCs, obtained from culture after CMV antigen stimulation. This TCR was sampled from a human donor in good health (CMV status not recorded). Some clones in this sample may be carry-over from other donors' samples. CDR3 DNA: TGTGCCATCAGTGAGGTGGGATCTAACTATGGCTACACCTTC. Protein sequence: CAISEVGSNYGYTF.